By frequency, the clone carrying this TCR beta chain registers medium-sized (0.01 to 0.1%). The antigen is unknown. Multiplex touch-down PCR amplified TRB using TRB-A and TRB-B pools in one tube. After re-calling the multiplex PCR reads, TCRdb lists one entry per CDR3 protein, DNA absent. Recorded for this sample: under 7,000 distinct CDR3 sequences. This specimen belongs to a study of T cell clusters in autoimmune cytopenias. TRB amplification used approximately 270 ng of peripheral blood genomic DNA. Study outcomes and limitations: TRB repertoire shifts in secondary cytopenia and chronic lymphocytic leukemia mostly reflected lymphoma, not autoimmunity. The T cell clusters were defined only in silico, without experimental functional validation.

A further study also used this sample, focusing on T cell repertoires in aging, cancer and after chemotherapy. In that study: Repeat sampling of healthy donors over several months to years showed clear clonal overlap. These repertoire data do not allow conclusions about immunological memory after chemotherapy.

The source is a human donor in good health. Sample: peripheral blood.

CDR3 sequence reads: CATSREWSGNTIYF. The chain recombines TRBV15 with TRBJ1-3. Per the germline V gene, CDR1 is LNHNV and CDR2 is YYDKDF (reference sequence). The CDR3 loop spans 14 amino acids.